Below are 32 T cell receptor beta chains sequenced from a single sample in a study of beta chain features in type 1 diabetes. Every bit of the isolated RNA underwent reverse transcription, so sequencing read expressed TCRB transcripts. The protocol was immunoSEQ multiplex PCR, while the TCRdb copy is restricted to in-frame clones and leaves out a portion. Found here are around 140,000 clones, 9.5% to 10% of them singletons; the top ten hold about 0.6%. The material sequenced was central memory CD4+ T cells from blood. The receptors shown here come from a woman in her thirties or forties in good health.

V is TRBV27 and J is TRBJ1-2; D is perhaps TRBD1 (5 bases). Germline CDR1 MNHEY, CDR2 SMNVEV (reference sequence). With 5 bases removed from V and 0 bases from J, the gap between germline ends came to 19 bases. This CDR3 comprises 17 residues. The CDR3 is CASSPSLGGEANYGYTF. Written as DNA, the CDR3 is TGTGCCAGCAGTCCCTCATTAGGAGGGGAAGCTAACTATGGCTACACCTTC.

This clone was observed a handful of times. This chain uses TRBV4-3 with TRBJ1-2; 8 bases fit TRBD1. Per the germline V gene, CDR1 is LGHNA and CDR2 is YSLEER. The CDR3 is made up of 17 amino acids. Unmatched junction bases numbered 10, after V lost 1 base and J lost 3 bases. CDR3: CASSQVNPPDRDYGYTF. As DNA, the CDR3 is TGCGCCAGCAGCCAAGTAAACCCCCCGGACAGGGACTATGGCTACACCTTC.

This clone was counted a few times. The CDR3 loop reads CSVEPRRGSTDTQYF. In nucleotides, the CDR3 is TGCAGCGTGGAGCCAAGGCGGGGTAGCACAGATACGCAGTATTTT. The rearrangement uses TRBV29-1 and TRBJ2-3, with D possibly TRBD2 on 6 matching bases. The length of the CDR3 is 15 residues. From germline, CDR1 is SQVTM and CDR2 ANQGSEA. Between the trimmed V and J ends, which lost 6 bases and 0 bases, there was a span of 16 bases.

The CDR3, as DNA: TGTGCCAGCAGAGGCAGTAGCGGCTACAATGAGCAGTTCTTC. Protein product: CASRGSSGYNEQFF. V and J are TRBV2 and TRBJ2-1; D may be TRBD2 (6 bases). V lost 6 bases to trimming and J lost 3 bases, with 12 bases between them. Looked up from germline, CDR1 is SNHLY and CDR2 is FYNNEI. The length of the CDR3 is 14 residues.

This clone was counted a few times. Other DNA sequences in the same sample also yield this CDR3. The chain carries TRBV15 and TRBJ2-1; tentatively, D is TRBD1 (6 bases). V was trimmed by 3 bases and J by 8 bases, leaving 20 bases between them. Germline values: CDR1 LNHNV, CDR2 YYDKDF (reference sequence). This CDR3 is built from 16 residues. In DNA, the CDR3 is TGTGCCACCAGCAGGGCCGGGGCAGGGGTAACCCATGAGCAGTTCTTC. It translates to CATSRAGAGVTHEQFF.

V usage is TRBV9 and J usage is TRBJ2-3; 7 bases fit TRBD2. Unmatched junction bases numbered 3, after V lost 0 bases and J lost 2 bases. This CDR3 region has 15 residues. Germline CDR1 SGDLS, CDR2 YYNGEE. The CDR3 DNA reads as TGTGCCAGCAGCGTAGCTAGCGGAGTCACAGATACGCAGTATTTT. Protein product: CASSVASGVTDTQYF.

The J gene is TRBJ2-3, the V gene TRBV7-8; 10 bases align to TRBD2. The CDR3 extends over 15 amino acids. Germline CDR1 and CDR2: SGHVS and FQNEAQ. V lost 4 bases, J lost 1 base, and 2 bases stayed unmatched. Written as DNA, the CDR3 is TGTGCCAGCAGCTCAGGACTAGCGGGCACAGATACGCAGTATTTT. It is translated as CASSSGLAGTDTQYF.

Here the CDR3 reads CASSPWRGGTEAFF. The CDR3 DNA follows: TGTGCCAGCAGTCCCTGGCGGGGGGGCACTGAAGCTTTCTTT. V and J are TRBV27 and TRBJ1-1, with D perhaps matching TRBD1 (5 bases). Looked up from germline, CDR1 is MNHEY and CDR2 is SMNVEV (reference sequence). The V gene lost 5 bases and the J gene lost 4 bases, with 14 bases spanning the gap. The CDR3 spans 14 residues.

The genes are TRBV7-7 and TRBJ2-5; 11 bases agree with TRBD2. The germline V gene has CDR1 SSHAT and CDR2 FNYEAQ (reference sequence). CDR3 length: 16 amino acids. V lost 3 bases to trimming and J lost 5 bases; unmatched junction nucleotides: 8. The CDR3 here is CASSLMSSGGRETQYF. In DNA, the CDR3 is TGTGCCAGCAGCTTGATGTCTAGCGGGGGGAGGGAGACCCAGTACTTC.

The sample holds a few counts of this clone. The chain employs TRBV4-3 and TRBJ2-5; tentatively, D is TRBD1 (7 bases). Germline V gene sequence: CDR1 LGHNA, CDR2 YSLEER. Trimming took 3 bases from V and 2 from J, leaving 16 bases between them. This CDR3 spans 16 amino acids. DNA of the CDR3: TGCGCCAGCAGCCATGCACAGGGGCGGGGACAAGAGACCCAGTACTTC. This translates into CASSHAQGRGQETQYF.

This clone was picked up many times. This CDR3 is CASSQGVYQPQHF. For the CDR3, the DNA is TGCGCCAGCAGCCAAGGCGTCTATCAGCCCCAGCATTTT. The chain carries TRBV4-3 and TRBJ1-5; no reliable D call. The CDR3 consists of 13 residues. The V end lost 1 base, the J end lost 5 bases, and 6 bases lay between the germline ends. Germline-derived CDR1 and CDR2 are LGHNA and YSLEER.

The V gene is TRBV5-1, the J gene TRBJ2-3; D might be TRBD1 (5 bases). Germline-derived CDR1 and CDR2 are SGHRS and YFSETQ. V gave up 1 base and J gave up 2 bases, with 17 bases separating them. The CDR3 is 17 amino acids. The CDR3 nucleotides are TGCGCCAGCAGCTTGTCAGGGCCAGGGTCGGTCACAGATACGCAGTATTTT. Translated: CASSLSGPGSVTDTQYF.

The chain uses TRBV18 and TRBJ1-2; no definite D call. V was trimmed by 3 bases and J by 2 bases, leaving 16 bases between them. Germline V gene sequence: CDR1 KGHSH, CDR2 LQKENI. CDR3 length: 16 amino acids. The CDR3 sequence is CASSPNRGSENYGYTF. CDR3 coding DNA: TGTGCCAGCTCACCGAACAGAGGGTCGGAGAACTATGGCTACACCTTC.

This clone was counted a few times. V and J are TRBV2 and TRBJ1-1; tentatively, D is TRBD1 (5 bases). The CDR3 covers 14 residues. V was trimmed by 5 bases and J by 0 bases, leaving 10 bases between them. Germline V lookup: CDR1 SNHLY, CDR2 FYNNEI. The CDR3 reads CASSRQSMNTEAFF. DNA for the CDR3: TGTGCCAGCAGTCGACAGAGCATGAACACTGAAGCTTTCTTT. Full variable domain (outside the CDR3, taken from reference TRBV2 and TRBJ1-1): EPEVTQTPSHQVTQMGQEVILRCVPISNHLYFYWYRQILGQKVEFLVSFYNNEISEKSEIFDDQFSVERPDGSNFTLKIRSTKLEDSAMYFCASSRQSMNTEAFFGQGTRLTVV.

With respect to this clone: The junction does not match germline at one end; this may be a read error. V usage is TRBV5-1 and J usage is TRBJ2-7, with a weak D call TRBD2 (7 bases). This CDR3 comprises 16 residues. The V gene's germline CDR1 is SGHRS and CDR2 YFSETQ. DNA for the CDR3: TGCGCCAGCAACCGCGGGGGACACTCTGACTCCGACGAGCAGTACTTC. Amino acids: CASNRGGHSDSDEQYF. The whole variable domain, filled in from reference TRBV5-1 and TRBJ2-7, reads KAGVTQTPRYLIKTRGQQVTLSCSPISGHRSVSWYQQTPGQGLQFLFEYFSETQRNKGNFPGRFSGRQFSNSRSEMNVSTLELGDSALYLCASNRGGHSDSDEQYFGPGTRLTVT.

The DNA for the CDR3 is TGTGCCAGCAACGGGGGGCGCAGCTATGGCTACACCTTC. This translates into CASNGGRSYGYTF. This chain uses TRBV6-5 with TRBJ1-2; tentatively, D is TRBD1 (6 bases). The germline V gene has CDR1 MNHEY and CDR2 SVGAGI. V dropped 7 bases and J dropped 4 bases, with 13 bases sitting between them. The CDR3 is 13 amino acids.

The CDR3 DNA reads as TGTGCCAGCAGGAGGGACAGGGTAAGCAATCAGCCCCAGCATTTT. Amino acid sequence: CASRRDRVSNQPQHF. The chain recombines TRBV2 with TRBJ1-5, with TRBD1 matching over 9 bases. Germline CDR1 and CDR2: SNHLY and FYNNEI. The V gene end was trimmed by 6 bases and the J gene end by 1 base; junction bases not matched to a gene: 4. The CDR3 totals 15 residues.

A few counts support this clone. The sample carries other DNA sequences with the same CDR3. This chain uses TRBV2 with TRBJ1-1; 7 bases line up with TRBD1. With 6 bases clipped from V and 2 bases from J, the junction kept 3 bases outside the gene matches. CDR1 is SNHLY, CDR2 FYNNEI, per germline. The CDR3 covers 13 residues. In nucleotides, the CDR3 is TGTGCCAGCAGGGGACAGCCTAACACTGAAGCTTTCTTT. Its translation: CASRGQPNTEAFF.

CDR3 in amino acids: CASSLGSSGDRGEQFF. The CDR3 region has the DNA TGTGCCAGCAGCTTGGGTTCTAGCGGGGACAGGGGGGAGCAGTTCTTC. This chain connects TRBV7-9 to TRBJ2-1, with 11 bases aligning to TRBD1. V lost 3 bases to trimming and J lost 10 bases; unmatched junction nucleotides: 11. This CDR3 has 16 residues. Germline CDR1 reads SEHNR; CDR2 reads FQNEAQ (reference sequence).

V and J are TRBV6-6 and TRBJ1-1, with 7 bases lining up with TRBD1. The CDR3 sequence is 12 residues long. CDR1 MNHNY and CDR2 SVGAGI come from the germline V gene (reference sequence). V trimming: 6 bases; J trimming: 6 bases; junction bases outside the gene matches: 4. The CDR3 coding sequence is TGTGCCAGCAGCGACGACAGGGCTGAAGCTTTCTTT. It specifies CASSDDRAEAFF.

A few counts support this clone. The rearrangement joins TRBV6-5 to TRBJ1-5, with 7 bases matching TRBD1. CDR3 length: 15 residues. CDR1 and CDR2 (germline): MNHEY, SVGAGI. The V segment lost 0 bases and the J segment 4 bases; nucleotides outside the gene matches: 3. The CDR3 loop is CASSYSWDRNQPQHF. The CDR3 DNA reads as TGTGCCAGCAGTTACTCCTGGGACAGAAATCAGCCCCAGCATTTT.

The chain employs TRBV5-1 and TRBJ2-1; TRBD1 aligns across 10 bases. This CDR3 comprises 18 residues. J lost 6 bases, V lost 2 bases, and 14 bases had no gene match. Germline V gene lookup returns CDR1 SGHRS and CDR2 YFSETQ. DNA for the CDR3: TGCGCCAGCAGCTTAATTTCTTTGGGACAGGGGATTGGCAATGAGCAGTTCTTC. Encoded protein: CASSLISLGQGIGNEQFF.

This clone occurred a few times. The gene calls are TRBV7-2 and TRBJ1-5; D is ambiguous. The CDR3 loop spans 13 amino acids. Trimming stripped 0 bases from V and 9 bases from J, with 9 bases between. Germline CDR1 is SGHTA and CDR2 is FQGNSA. In nucleotides, the CDR3 is TGTGCCAGCAGCTTAGCCGGGAGCAGGCCCCAGCATTTT. It codes for CASSLAGSRPQHF.

The chain links TRBV9 to TRBJ2-5; 10 bases are shared with TRBD2. The CDR3 has 15 residues. V was clipped by 4 bases and J by 5 bases; unmatched bases: 8. Germline V gene lookup returns CDR1 SGDLS and CDR2 YYNGEE. The CDR3 sequence: CASSMPLAGVETQYF. CDR3 coding DNA: TGTGCCAGCAGCATGCCTCTAGCGGGGGTGGAGACCCAGTACTTC.

This clone was seen more than once but under ten times. The gene calls are TRBV7-2 and TRBJ2-7; a weak D match, TRBD2 (7 bases). V lost 5 bases to trimming and J lost 6 bases, with 17 bases between them. CDR1 is SGHTA and CDR2 is FQGNSA in the germline V gene. This CDR3 contains 14 residues. The CDR3 DNA sequence: TGTGCCAGCAGCGTCACCCGGGGGGCACTCGAGCAGTACTTC. This gives the protein CASSVTRGALEQYF.

This clone has more than one count but fewer than ten. The chain has TRBV11-2 and TRBJ1-5, with D unresolved. The V end lost 5 bases, the J end lost 3 bases, and 14 bases lay between the germline ends. From germline, CDR1 is SGHAT and CDR2 FQNNGV. CDR3 length equals 15 residues. CDR3 bases: TGTGCCAGCAGCCAAAATAGGCAGGCCAATCAGCCCCAGCATTTT. It codes for CASSQNRQANQPQHF.

This clone came up many times. The chain uses TRBV5-1 and TRBJ2-4, with TRBD2 identical over 8 bases. Germline V gene data show CDR1 as SGHRS and CDR2 as YFSETQ. The J segment lost 0 bases and the V segment lost 1 base, leaving 6 bases of the junction unmatched. The CDR3 loop spans 17 amino acids. CDR3 coding DNA: TGCGCCAGCAGCTTGTCATCAGCGGGGGTAGCCAAAAACATTCAGTACTTC. It encodes CASSLSSAGVAKNIQYF.

The chain combines TRBV11-2 with TRBJ2-5; maybe TRBD1 (5 bases). Trimming left V 1 base short and J 3 bases short, with 6 bases between. The CDR3 length is 13 residues. The germline CDR1 and CDR2 sequences are SGHAT and FQNNGV. As DNA, the CDR3 is TGTGCCAGCAGCTTAGGCAGGGAAGAGACCCAGTACTTC. Encoded protein: CASSLGREETQYF.

This clone was observed a handful of times. The gene calls are TRBV7-2 and TRBJ2-1; TRBD2 matches 7 bases. Germline V CDR1 and CDR2: SGHTA, FQGNSA. V shed 5 bases, J shed 5 bases, and the junction held 6 bases outside the gene matches. The CDR3 has 14 residues. The CDR3 region has the DNA TGTGCCAGCAGCCCTATGGGACTACACAATGAGCAGTTCTTC. Its protein product is CASSPMGLHNEQFF.

This clone was seen only a few times. V is TRBV9 and J is TRBJ1-2; 7 nucleotides agree with TRBD1. J was trimmed by 4 bases and V by 5 bases; bases with no gene match: 11. The V gene's germline CDR1 is SGDLS and CDR2 YYNGEE. There are 15 residues in the CDR3. The CDR3 sequence: CASRGRDSLFYGYTF. In DNA form, the CDR3 reads TGTGCCAGCAGGGGCCGGGACAGTCTCTTCTATGGCTACACCTTC.

A few counts support this clone. CDR3 DNA: TGTGCCAGCAGGAGAGCGGGGCTCAGCACAGATACGCAGTATTTT. This gives the protein CASRRAGLSTDTQYF. The V call is TRBV9, the J call TRBJ2-3; 7 bases fit TRBD2. V lost 5 bases and J lost 0; bases outside the gene matches: 6. CDR1 is SGDLS, CDR2 YYNGEE, per germline. The CDR3 sequence is 15 residues long.

V usage is TRBV7-9 and J usage is TRBJ2-6; D is uncertain. The CDR3 has 15 residues. Germline CDR1 reads SEHNR; CDR2 reads FQNEAQ (reference sequence). The ends were cut back, 2 bases at V and 0 bases at J, with 5 bases in the middle. This CDR3 is CASSLQSSGANVLTF. The CDR3 bases are TGTGCCAGCAGCTTACAGTCCTCTGGGGCCAACGTCCTGACTTTC.